This TCR beta chain is from a study of T cells in localized non-small cell lung cancer. Points on this clone: Its antigen is unidentified.

V was clipped by 2 bases and J by 11 bases, with 13 bases between them. The CDR3 contains 14 residues. CDR1 is MNHEY and CDR2 is SVGAGI in the germline V gene. Study results and limitations: A single tumor region was sequenced, leaving heterogeneity possible.

This table comes from immunoSEQ multiplex PCR, and its TCRdb copy is limited to in-frame clones, with some not included. This sample carries 30,000 or so clones, 80% to 90% of them seen once, and the ten largest clones take around a tenth. Sequenced here: peripheral blood, sampled before any cancer treatment. The clonotype comes from a woman aged 40-75 years with stage I lung adenocarcinoma. The rearrangement uses TRBV6-5 and TRBJ1-6; tentatively, D is TRBD1 (5 bases). CDR3 coding DNA: TGTGCCAGCAGTTACAAGGGGATAGAGACACCCCTCCACTTT. Residues: CASSYKGIETPLHF.